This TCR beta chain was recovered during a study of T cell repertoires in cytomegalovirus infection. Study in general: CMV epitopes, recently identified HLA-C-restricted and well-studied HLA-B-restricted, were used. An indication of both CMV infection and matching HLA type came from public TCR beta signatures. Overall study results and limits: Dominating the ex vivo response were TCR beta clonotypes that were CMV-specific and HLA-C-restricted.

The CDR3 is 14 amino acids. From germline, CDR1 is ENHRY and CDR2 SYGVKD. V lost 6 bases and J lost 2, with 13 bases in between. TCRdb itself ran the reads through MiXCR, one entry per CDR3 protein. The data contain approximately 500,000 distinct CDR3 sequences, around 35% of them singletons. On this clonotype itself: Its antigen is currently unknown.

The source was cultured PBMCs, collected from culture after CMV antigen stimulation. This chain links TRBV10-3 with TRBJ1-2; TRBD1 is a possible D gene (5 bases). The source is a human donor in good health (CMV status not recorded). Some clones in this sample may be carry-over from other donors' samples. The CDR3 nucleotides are TGTGCCATCAGGGACCCGGGACGGAACTATGGCTACACCTTC. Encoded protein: CAIRDPGRNYGYTF.